This TCR beta chain comes out of a study of OX40 agonist ivuxolimab in advanced cancers. Study-wide results and limits: Among the lowest levels of clonal expansion were found in partial responders at 0.1-3.0 mg/kg.

On this clone: The antigen is undetermined.

The CDR3 is 10 amino acids. With 6 bases removed from V and 0 bases from J, the gap between germline ends came to 1 base. Germline V CDR1 and CDR2: SQVTM, ANQGSEA. Assay: immunoSEQ multiplex PCR; the TCRdb copy retains only in-frame clones and omits some. The table shows about 61,000 clones, with 80% to 95% occurring only once. The clonotype comes from an adult with an advanced solid tumor such as melanoma, head and neck, liver or kidney cancer. The material sequenced was CD4+ or CD8+ T cells sorted from blood, taken in a trial of the OX40 agonist ivuxolimab. The chain is built from TRBV29-1 and TRBJ2-3; no firm D call. CDR3 amino acids: CSVSTDTQYF. The DNA for the CDR3 is TGCAGCGTGAGCACAGATACGCAGTATTTT.